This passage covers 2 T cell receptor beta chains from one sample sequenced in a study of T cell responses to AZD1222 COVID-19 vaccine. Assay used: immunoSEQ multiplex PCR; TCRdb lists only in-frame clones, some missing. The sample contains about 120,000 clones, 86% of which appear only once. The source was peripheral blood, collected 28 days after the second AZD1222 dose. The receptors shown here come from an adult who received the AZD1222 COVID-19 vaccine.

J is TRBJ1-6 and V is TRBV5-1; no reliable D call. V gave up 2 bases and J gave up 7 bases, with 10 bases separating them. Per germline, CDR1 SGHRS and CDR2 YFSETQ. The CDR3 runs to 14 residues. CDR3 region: CASSFELINSPLHF. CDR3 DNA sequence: TGCGCCAGCAGCTTTGAACTTATAAATTCACCCCTCCACTTT.

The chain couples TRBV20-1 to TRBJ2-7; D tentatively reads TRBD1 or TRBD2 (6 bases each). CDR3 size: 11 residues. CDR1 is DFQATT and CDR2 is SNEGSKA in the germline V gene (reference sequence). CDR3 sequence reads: CSAGGGDEQYF. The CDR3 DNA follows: TGCAGCGCTGGGGGCGGGGACGAGCAGTACTTC.